This is a list of T cell receptor beta chains from one sample in a study of human T cells and chemical hapten exposure. One entry per CDR3 protein results from TCRdb running MiXCR on the RACE reads. The profile covers around 250,000 distinct CDR3 sequences, with approximately 8.6% appearing a single time and 2% to 2.5% taken by the ten largest. Sequenced here: whole blood, sampled in connection with sensitization to the hapten diphenylcyclopropenone (DPC). These receptors were taken from a woman between 40 and 50 years old with alopecia areata. Some clones in this sample may be carry-over from other donors' samples. CDR3s include the opening cysteine and the closing phenylalanine or tryptophan. A D gene is named only where the DNA matches it firmly.

j_gene: TRBJ1-1; v_gene: TRBV18; d_gene: TRBD1; CDR3aa: CASSPPGQDTEAFF
j_gene: TRBJ1-4; v_gene: TRBV18; d_gene: -; CDR3aa: CASSPGVGDEKLFF
j_gene: TRBJ2-3; v_gene: TRBV5-1; d_gene: -; CDR3aa: CASSLGLAFQADTQYF
j_gene: TRBJ2-7; v_gene: TRBV5-6; d_gene: TRBD1; CDR3aa: CASSLPGQGTSYEQYF
j_gene: TRBJ2-1; v_gene: TRBV7-2; d_gene: TRBD1; CDR3aa: CASRPGQASREQFF
j_gene: TRBJ2-3; v_gene: TRBV7-2; d_gene: TRBD2; CDR3aa: CASRPTSGSSLNTDTQYF
j_gene: TRBJ2-1; v_gene: TRBV5-5; d_gene: -; CDR3aa: CASSLGPMEFF
j_gene: TRBJ1-3; v_gene: TRBV5-4; d_gene: -; CDR3aa: CASSLDGTSSDTIYF
j_gene: TRBJ2-7; v_gene: TRBV4-3; d_gene: -; CDR3aa: CASSQRHGYSYEQYF
j_gene: TRBJ2-4; v_gene: TRBV6-2/TRBV6-3; d_gene: TRBD2; CDR3aa: CASSNPSPTSGKRNIQYF
j_gene: TRBJ2-7; v_gene: TRBV6-5; d_gene: TRBD1; CDR3aa: CASRRGQGGYEQYF
j_gene: TRBJ1-1; v_gene: TRBV29-1; d_gene: TRBD1; CDR3aa: CSAKGQNGGEAFF
j_gene: TRBJ2-7; v_gene: TRBV7-9; d_gene: TRBD1; CDR3aa: CASSPDRVYEQYF
j_gene: TRBJ1-5; v_gene: TRBV15; d_gene: -; CDR3aa: CATSREAQVNQPQHF
j_gene: TRBJ1-6; v_gene: TRBV4-2; d_gene: -; CDR3aa: CASSVESRKDSPLHF
j_gene: TRBJ1-1; v_gene: TRBV4-1; d_gene: TRBD1; CDR3aa: CASSQVRLRQGGLKIRSMNTEAFF
j_gene: TRBJ2-3; v_gene: TRBV6-4; d_gene: TRBD2; CDR3aa: CASSGTSGEGDTQYF
j_gene: TRBJ2-1; v_gene: TRBV29-1; d_gene: -; CDR3aa: CSVIGGHSYNEQFF
j_gene: TRBJ1-5; v_gene: TRBV7-9; d_gene: -; CDR3aa: CASSLEGISNQPQHF
j_gene: TRBJ2-5; v_gene: TRBV6-2/TRBV6-3; d_gene: -; CDR3aa: CASSYPDRQETQYF
j_gene: TRBJ1-1; v_gene: TRBV28; d_gene: -; CDR3aa: CASSPLGGVGTEAFF
j_gene: TRBJ2-1; v_gene: TRBV6-6; d_gene: TRBD1; CDR3aa: CASSYSGRLTMKGAVEQFF
j_gene: TRBJ2-7; v_gene: TRBV5-1; d_gene: TRBD1; CDR3aa: CASSLSPGQGAYEQYF
j_gene: TRBJ2-7; v_gene: TRBV5-4; d_gene: TRBD1; CDR3aa: CASSPGTGGQYEQYF
j_gene: TRBJ2-6; v_gene: TRBV18; d_gene: -; CDR3aa: CASSLLPGRASGANVLTF
j_gene: TRBJ2-5; v_gene: TRBV5-1; d_gene: -; CDR3aa: CASSLSYSPQETQYF
j_gene: TRBJ2-1; v_gene: TRBV5-1; d_gene: -; CDR3aa: CASSASSSYNEQFF
j_gene: TRBJ2-2; v_gene: TRBV20-1; d_gene: TRBD1; CDR3aa: CSAEPAGGSTGELFF
j_gene: TRBJ2-5; v_gene: TRBV28; d_gene: -; CDR3aa: CASTAGQNLQETQYF
j_gene: TRBJ1-2; v_gene: TRBV2; d_gene: -; CDR3aa: CASVGVNYGYTF
j_gene: TRBJ2-3; v_gene: TRBV29-1; d_gene: TRBD2; CDR3aa: CSVWGRERTDTQYF
j_gene: TRBJ2-5; v_gene: TRBV9; d_gene: -; CDR3aa: CASSVAPFQETQYF
j_gene: TRBJ1-5; v_gene: TRBV7-2; d_gene: -; CDR3aa: CASSFVGTQNQPQHF
j_gene: TRBJ1-3; v_gene: TRBV5-1; d_gene: -; CDR3aa: CASSLEQVSGNTIYF
j_gene: TRBJ2-1; v_gene: TRBV7-9; d_gene: TRBD2; CDR3aa: CASSRLAGAGYNEQFF
j_gene: TRBJ2-3; v_gene: TRBV29-1; d_gene: -; CDR3aa: CSVRESGDTQYF
j_gene: TRBJ1-1; v_gene: TRBV24-1; d_gene: TRBD1; CDR3aa: CATRDSLNTEAFF
j_gene: TRBJ2-7; v_gene: TRBV5-1; d_gene: TRBD2; CDR3aa: CASSSGTSGREQYF
j_gene: TRBJ2-7; v_gene: TRBV7-9; d_gene: -; CDR3aa: CASSLANSYEQYF
j_gene: TRBJ2-7; v_gene: TRBV6-5; d_gene: TRBD2; CDR3aa: CASSERGTSGVGHSYEQYF
j_gene: TRBJ2-5; v_gene: TRBV2; d_gene: TRBD1; CDR3aa: CASSLGQGARLETQYF
j_gene: TRBJ1-1; v_gene: TRBV7-2; d_gene: -; CDR3aa: CASMTGPMTEAFF